The clone carrying this T cell receptor beta chain was seen only once. These data originate in a study of blood T cell repertoires in COVID-19. Clones were read by immunoSEQ multiplex PCR, and TCRdb kept only the in-frame ones, dropping some. The sample lists approximately 110,000 clones; around four fifths were seen once. The germline V gene has CDR1 KGHSH and CDR2 LQKENI. Trimming pared 1 base from V and 0 bases from J, leaving 9 bases between. This CDR3 contains 15 residues. The material sequenced was peripheral blood. This sequence joins TRBV18 and TRBJ1-1; D might be TRBD1 (6 bases). This sequence originates from a woman aged 70 to 79 with acute or convalescent COVID-19. CDR3 amino acids: CASSPLDSLNTEAFF. CDR3 in DNA: TGTGCCAGCTCACCACTGGACAGTTTGAACACTGAAGCTTTCTTT.